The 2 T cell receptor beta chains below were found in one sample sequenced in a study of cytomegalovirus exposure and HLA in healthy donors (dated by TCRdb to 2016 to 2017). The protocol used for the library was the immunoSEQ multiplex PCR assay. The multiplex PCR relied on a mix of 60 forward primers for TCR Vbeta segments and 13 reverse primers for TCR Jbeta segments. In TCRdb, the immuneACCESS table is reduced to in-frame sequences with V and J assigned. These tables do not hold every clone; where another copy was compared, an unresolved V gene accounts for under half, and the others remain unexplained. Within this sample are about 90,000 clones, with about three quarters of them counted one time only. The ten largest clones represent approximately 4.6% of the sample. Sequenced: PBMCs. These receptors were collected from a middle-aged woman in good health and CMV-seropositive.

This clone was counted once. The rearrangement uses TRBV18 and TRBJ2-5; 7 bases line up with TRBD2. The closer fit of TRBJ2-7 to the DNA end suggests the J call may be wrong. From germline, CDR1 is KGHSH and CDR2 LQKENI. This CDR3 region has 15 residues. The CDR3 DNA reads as TGTGCCAGCTCACCTGGGGGTAGCGGGCTCTACGAGCAGTACTTC. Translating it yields CASSPGGSGLYEQYF.

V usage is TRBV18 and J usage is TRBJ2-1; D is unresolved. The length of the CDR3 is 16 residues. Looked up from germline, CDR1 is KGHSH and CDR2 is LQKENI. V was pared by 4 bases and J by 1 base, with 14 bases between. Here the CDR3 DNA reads TGTGCCAGCTCACAGGAGCTCCCTAGGTCCTACAATGAGCAGTTCTTC. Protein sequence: CASSQELPRSYNEQFF.